This T cell receptor beta chain was identified during a study of blood T cell repertoires in COVID-19. The wider study: Samples of COVID-19 (acute and convalescent) were obtained from the United States, Italy and Spain. The cDNA or gDNA used as material had been derived from T cells, B-cell-depleted T cells, or PBMCs.

This clone was recorded only once. As processed by the authors: Amplification of reference gene primers provided the estimated nucleated cell counts. Some clones are missing from TCRdb's copy, which holds only in-frame ones; the method was immunoSEQ multiplex PCR. Clone size and the V and J calls come from that table; the DNA yielded D and trimming. The sample has 200,000 to 250,000 clones, about 86% seen once; the top ten hold roughly 1.5%. Sequencing used peripheral blood. This receptor was taken from a man younger than 35 with active or convalescent COVID-19.

This CDR3 reads CASSFGNQETQYF. The CDR3 bases are TGTGCCAGCAGCTTCGGGAACCAAGAGACCCAGTACTTC. The rearrangement links TRBV13 to TRBJ2-5, with a weak D call TRBD2 (5 bases). Looked up from germline, CDR1 is PRHDT and CDR2 is FYEKMQ (reference sequence). The CDR3 totals 13 residues. Trimming took 3 bases from V and 0 from J, leaving 5 bases between them.